The sequence of this T cell receptor (beta chain) was determined in a study of neoadjuvant anti-PD-1 for oral cavity cancer. Generated by immunoSEQ multiplex PCR, the TCRdb table keeps only in-frame clones and is missing some. The top ten hold 3% to 4% of the sample, which has around 31,000 clones, about 86% seen once. This receptor was taken from a person between 40 and 85 years old with oral cavity squamous cell carcinoma. The specimen comprised PBMCs, sampled before nivolumab (anti-PD-1) treatment.

CDR3 protein: CASSVGSANEQFF. The CDR3 bases are TGTGCCAGCAGCGTTGGTTCGGCAAATGAGCAGTTCTTC. The rearrangement uses TRBV9 and TRBJ2-1, with D unclear. CDR3 length: 13 amino acids. V was cut by 2 bases and J by 7 bases, with 10 bases left in between. Germline V gene data show CDR1 as SGDLS and CDR2 as YYNGEE.